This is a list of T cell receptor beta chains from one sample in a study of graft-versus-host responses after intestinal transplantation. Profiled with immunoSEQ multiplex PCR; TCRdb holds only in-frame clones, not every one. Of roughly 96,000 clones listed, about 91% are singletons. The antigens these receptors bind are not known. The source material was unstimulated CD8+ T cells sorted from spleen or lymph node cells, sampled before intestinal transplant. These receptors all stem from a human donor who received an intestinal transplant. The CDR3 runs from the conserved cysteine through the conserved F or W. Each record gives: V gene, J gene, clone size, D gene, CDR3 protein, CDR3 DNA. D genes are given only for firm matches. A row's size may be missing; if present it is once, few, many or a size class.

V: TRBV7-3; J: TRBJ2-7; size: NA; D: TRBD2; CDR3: CASSLGGDEQYF; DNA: TGTGCCAGCAGCTTAGGGGGGGACGAGCAGTACTTC
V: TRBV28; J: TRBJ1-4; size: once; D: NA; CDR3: CASSPYVATNEKLFF; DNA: TGTGCCAGCAGTCCCTACGTTGCAACTAATGAAAAACTGTTTTTT
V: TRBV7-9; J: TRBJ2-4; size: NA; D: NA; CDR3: CASSLAGPTGDWNIQYF; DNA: TGTGCCAGCAGCTTAGCAGGGCCCACGGGAGATTGGAACATTCAGTACTTC
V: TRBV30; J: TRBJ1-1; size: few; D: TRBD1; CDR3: CAWSPGQAEEAFF; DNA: TGTGCCTGGAGTCCCGGACAGGCAGAAGAAGCTTTCTTT
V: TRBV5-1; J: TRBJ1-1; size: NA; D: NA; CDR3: CASRGGGDTEAFF; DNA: TGCGCCAGCCGGGGCGGGGGCGACACTGAAGCTTTCTTT
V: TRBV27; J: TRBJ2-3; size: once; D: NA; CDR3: CASSPQTQMRQYF; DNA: TGTGCCAGCAGTCCCCAAACACAGATGAGGCAGTATTTT
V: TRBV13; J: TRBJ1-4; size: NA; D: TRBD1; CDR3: CASSLRQGAVEKLFF; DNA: TGTGCCAGCAGCCTCCGACAGGGGGCGGTTGAAAAACTGTTTTTT
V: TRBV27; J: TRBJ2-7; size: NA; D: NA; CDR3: CASSYRGQTYEQYF; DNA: TGTGCCAGCAGCTACCGAGGACAGACATACGAGCAGTACTTC
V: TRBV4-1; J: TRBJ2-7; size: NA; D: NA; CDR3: CASSQAAGYEQYF; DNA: TGCGCCAGCAGCCAAGCTGCAGGGTACGAGCAGTACTTC
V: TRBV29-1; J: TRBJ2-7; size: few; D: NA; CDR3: CSVGVWTEGYYEQYF; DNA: TGCAGCGTTGGAGTCTGGACAGAGGGTTACTACGAGCAGTACTTC
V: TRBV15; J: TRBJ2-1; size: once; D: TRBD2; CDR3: CATSRGLSGSGDEQFF; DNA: TGTGCCACCAGCAGAGGGTTAAGCGGGAGCGGGGATGAGCAGTTCTTC
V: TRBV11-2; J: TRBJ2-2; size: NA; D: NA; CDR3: CASSLITRPGQLFF; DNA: TGTGCCAGCAGCTTAATTACCCGGCCAGGGCAGCTGTTTTTT
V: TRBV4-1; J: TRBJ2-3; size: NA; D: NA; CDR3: CASSQFSPSTDTQYF; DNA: TGCGCCAGCAGCCAATTTTCCCCTAGCACAGATACGCAGTATTTT
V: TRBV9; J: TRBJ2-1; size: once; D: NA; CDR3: CASSVGPSGGEQFF; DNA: TGTGCCAGCAGCGTCGGCCCGTCCGGCGGGGAGCAGTTCTTC
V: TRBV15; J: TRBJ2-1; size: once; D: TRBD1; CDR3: CATSSGTALVEQFF; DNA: TGTGCCACCAGCAGTGGGACAGCTCTAGTTGAGCAGTTCTTC
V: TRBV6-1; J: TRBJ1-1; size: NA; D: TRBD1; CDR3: CASSWTGGDWTEAFF; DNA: TGTGCCAGCAGCTGGACAGGGGGCGACTGGACTGAAGCTTTCTTT
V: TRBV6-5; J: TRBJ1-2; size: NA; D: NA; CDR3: CASREGGGGGYTF; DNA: TGTGCCAGCAGAGAAGGGGGGGGAGGGGGCTACACCTTC
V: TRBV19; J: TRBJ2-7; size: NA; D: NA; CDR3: CARYYEQYF; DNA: TGTGCCAGGTACTACGAGCAGTACTTC
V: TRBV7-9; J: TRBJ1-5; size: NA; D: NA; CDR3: CASSLAGRAQPQHF; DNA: TGTGCCAGCAGCTTAGCGGGGAGGGCTCAGCCCCAGCATTTT
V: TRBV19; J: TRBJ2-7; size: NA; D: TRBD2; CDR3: CASSWTSGSMYEQYF; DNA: TGTGCCAGTAGTTGGACTAGCGGGAGTATGTACGAGCAGTACTTC
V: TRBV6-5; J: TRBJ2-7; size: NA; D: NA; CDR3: CASSQGGGFGEQYF; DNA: TGTGCCAGCAGCCAGGGAGGCGGGTTTGGCGAGCAGTACTTC
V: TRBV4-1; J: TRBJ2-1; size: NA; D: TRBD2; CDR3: CASSQVVLAGGEQFF; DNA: TGCGCCAGCAGCCAAGTCGTGCTAGCGGGGGGGGAGCAGTTCTTC
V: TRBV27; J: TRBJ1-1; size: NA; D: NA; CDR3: CASSLSPGGGTEAFF; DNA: TGTGCCAGCAGTTTATCCCCTGGGGGGGGAACTGAAGCTTTCTTT
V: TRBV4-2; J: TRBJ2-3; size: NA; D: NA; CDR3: CASSQLASTDTQYF; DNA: TGTGCCAGCAGCCAACTAGCGAGCACAGATACGCAGTATTTT
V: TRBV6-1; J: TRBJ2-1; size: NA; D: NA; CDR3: CASSEAGLRNEQFF; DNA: TGTGCCAGCAGTGAAGCGGGACTCCGCAATGAGCAGTTCTTC
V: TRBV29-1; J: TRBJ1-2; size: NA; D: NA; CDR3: CSGQGKEHGYTF; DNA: TGCAGCGGTCAGGGGAAAGAACATGGCTACACCTTC
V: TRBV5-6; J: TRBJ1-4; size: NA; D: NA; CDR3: CASSSGDTNEKLFF; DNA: TGTGCCAGCAGTTCAGGCGATACTAATGAAAAACTGTTTTTT
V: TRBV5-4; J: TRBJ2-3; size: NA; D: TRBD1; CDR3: CASSTGGADTQYF; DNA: TGTGCCAGCAGCACAGGGGGCGCAGATACGCAGTATTTT
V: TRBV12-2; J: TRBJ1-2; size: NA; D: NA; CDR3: CASRSKGGGYGYTF; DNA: TGTGCAAGTCGCTCCAAGGGGGGGGGCTATGGCTACACCTTC
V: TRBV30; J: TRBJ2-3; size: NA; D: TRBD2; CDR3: CAWSRAGGPDTQYF; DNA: TGTGCCTGGAGTCGGGCGGGGGGGCCAGATACGCAGTATTTT
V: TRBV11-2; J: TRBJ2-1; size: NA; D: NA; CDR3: CASSLGGSQTYNEQFF; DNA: TGTGCCAGCAGCTTAGGAGGTAGTCAGACCTACAATGAGCAGTTCTTC
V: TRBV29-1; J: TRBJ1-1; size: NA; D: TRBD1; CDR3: CSPGGAGTEAFF; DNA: TGCAGCCCAGGGGGTGCTGGAACTGAAGCTTTCTTT
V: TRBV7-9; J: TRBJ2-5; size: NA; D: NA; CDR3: CASSSRGRETQYF; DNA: TGTGCCAGCAGCAGCAGGGGTCGTGAGACCCAGTACTTC
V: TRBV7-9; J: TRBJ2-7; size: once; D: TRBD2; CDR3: CASSLTLAGAHEQYF; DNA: TGTGCCAGCAGCTTAACCCTAGCGGGAGCCCACGAGCAGTACTTC
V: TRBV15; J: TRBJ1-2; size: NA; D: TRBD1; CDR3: CATSATGGYGYTF; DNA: TGTGCCACCAGCGCGACAGGGGGATATGGCTACACCTTC
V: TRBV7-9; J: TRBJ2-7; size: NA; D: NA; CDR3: CASSAEVQEPRILREQYF; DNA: TGTGCCAGCAGCGCAGAGGTCCAAGAACCGAGGATTTTACGCGAGCAGTACTTC
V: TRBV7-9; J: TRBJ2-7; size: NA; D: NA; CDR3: CASSLATYEQYF; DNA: TGTGCCAGCAGCTTAGCTACATACGAGCAGTACTTC
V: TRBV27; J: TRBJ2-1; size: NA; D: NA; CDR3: CASSTTGYNEQFF; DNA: TGTGCCAGCAGTACCACAGGATACAATGAGCAGTTCTTC
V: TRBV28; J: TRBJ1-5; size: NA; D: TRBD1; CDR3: CASSSRQGYNQPQHF; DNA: TGTGCCAGCAGTTCTAGACAGGGATACAATCAGCCCCAGCATTTT
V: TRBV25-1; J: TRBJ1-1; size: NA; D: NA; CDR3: CASSEGGHPDPKAFF; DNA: TGTGCCAGCAGTGAAGGGGGACATCCGGACCCTAAAGCTTTCTTT
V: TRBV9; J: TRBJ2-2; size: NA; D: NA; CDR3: CASGTLNTGELFF; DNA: TGTGCCAGCGGGACACTGAACACCGGGGAGCTGTTTTTT
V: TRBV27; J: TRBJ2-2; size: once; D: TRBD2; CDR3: CASSLLAGGIVTGELFF; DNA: TGTGCCAGCAGTCTATTAGCGGGAGGTATTGTCACCGGGGAGCTGTTTTTT
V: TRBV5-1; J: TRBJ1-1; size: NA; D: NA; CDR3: CASSSDSAFEAFF; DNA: TGCGCCAGCAGCTCGGACAGCGCTTTTGAAGCTTTCTTT
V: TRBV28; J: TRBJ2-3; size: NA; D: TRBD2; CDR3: CASSLYQGAGAGGPIDTQYF; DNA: TGTGCCAGCAGTTTATACCAGGGGGCCGGAGCGGGAGGGCCAATAGATACGCAGTATTTT
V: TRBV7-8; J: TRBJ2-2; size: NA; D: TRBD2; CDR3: CASSVLRGGFTGELFF; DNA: TGTGCCAGCAGCGTTTTGCGCGGGGGGTTTACCGGGGAGCTGTTTTTT
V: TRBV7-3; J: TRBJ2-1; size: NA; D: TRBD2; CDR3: CASRSSGGRAYNEQFF; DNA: TGTGCCAGCAGATCCAGCGGGGGCCGCGCCTACAATGAGCAGTTCTTC
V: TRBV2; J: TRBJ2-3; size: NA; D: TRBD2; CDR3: CASETSGGITDTQYF; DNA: TGTGCCAGCGAAACTAGCGGGGGAATCACAGATACGCAGTATTTT
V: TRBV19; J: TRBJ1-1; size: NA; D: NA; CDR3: CASRVTENTEAFF; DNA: TGTGCCAGTAGAGTGACAGAGAACACTGAAGCTTTCTTT